The 8 T cell receptor beta chains below all came from one sample that was sequenced in a study of blood T cell repertoires in COVID-19. Assay used: immunoSEQ multiplex PCR; TCRdb lists only in-frame clones, some missing. The sample holds 300,000 or so clones, around 87% seen once. Input material: peripheral blood. The receptors stem from a man between 65 and 85 years old with acute or convalescent COVID-19.

The chain uses TRBV28 and TRBJ1-2, with 7 bases matching TRBD1. CDR3 length equals 14 residues. V trimming: 4 bases; J trimming: 3 bases; junction bases outside the gene matches: 5. Germline lookup yields CDR1 MDHEN and CDR2 SYDVKM. Here the CDR3 DNA reads TGTGCCAGCAGTTCTCAACAGGGGCACTATGGCTACACCTTC. Its translation: CASSSQQGHYGYTF.

V usage is TRBV28 and J usage is TRBJ2-2; TRBD2 agrees at 8 bases. This CDR3 has 15 amino acids. CDR1 and CDR2 from the germline V gene are MDHEN and SYDVKM. Trimming at V came to 5 bases and at J to 0 bases, leaving 2 bases not matched to a gene. The CDR3 region is CASSRGGPNTGELFF. The CDR3 DNA is TGTGCCAGCAGTCGGGGGGGCCCGAACACCGGGGAGCTGTTTTTT.

This chain links TRBV5-1 with TRBJ2-2, with 8 bases lining up with TRBD1. In germline, CDR1 is SGHRS, CDR2 YFSETQ. The CDR3 has 17 residues. The V segment lost 0 bases and the J segment 6 bases; nucleotides outside the gene matches: 10. CDR3 region: CASSLEVQGAGAGELFF. CDR3 coding DNA: TGCGCCAGCAGCTTGGAAGTCCAGGGGGCAGGGGCCGGGGAGCTGTTTTTT.

V and J are TRBV30 and TRBJ1-1, with D tentatively TRBD1 (6 bases). V lost 8 bases to trimming and J lost 6 bases, with 16 bases between them. CDR1 is GTSNPN, CDR2 SVGIG, per germline (reference sequence). The CDR3 contains 12 residues. This chain's CDR3 is CALWDIGAEAFF. CDR3 sequence (DNA): TGTGCCCTCTGGGACATCGGCGCTGAAGCTTTCTTT.

The chain recombines TRBV30 with TRBJ2-7; 8 bases are shared with TRBD2. Unmatched junction bases numbered 7, after V lost 5 bases and J lost 4 bases. The CDR3 loop spans 13 amino acids. Germline V CDR1 and CDR2: GTSNPN, SVGIG (reference sequence). The CDR3, as DNA: TGTGCCTGGGGAGCCGGGGGGGGATACGAGCAGTACTTC. Its protein product is CAWGAGGGYEQYF.

This clone has a handful of counts. V is TRBV28 and J is TRBJ2-7; D is uncertain. This CDR3 has 12 residues. Looked up from germline, CDR1 is MDHEN and CDR2 is SYDVKM. The germline V and J ends were trimmed by 2 bases and 3 bases, with 5 bases remaining between them. CDR3 DNA: TGTGCCAGCAGTTTACTGCGCTACGAGCAGTACTTC. This gives the protein CASSLLRYEQYF.

This chain uses TRBV10-3 with TRBJ2-3; 7 bases are a match to TRBD2. This CDR3 comprises 14 residues. V lost 7 bases and J lost 4; bases outside the gene matches: 8. Germline V gene sequence: CDR1 ENHRY, CDR2 SYGVKD. CDR3 sequence: CAIKGGRDADTQYF. The CDR3 bases are TGTGCCATCAAGGGCGGGAGAGACGCAGATACGCAGTATTTT.

The chain couples TRBV7-3 to TRBJ1-1, with 8 bases aligning to TRBD1. Trimming took 2 bases from V and 4 from J; bases not matched to a gene: 6. The CDR3 runs to 15 residues. Germline assignment: CDR1 SGHTA and CDR2 FQGTGA. In nucleotides, the CDR3 is TGTGCCAGCAGCTTACAGGGGGCAGAGGTCACTGAAGCTTTCTTT. This sequence encodes CASSLQGAEVTEAFF.